This T cell receptor beta chain was obtained from a study of CD8 T cells in Susac syndrome. Reverse transcription of roughly 0.45 to 1 ug RNA was carried out with random hexamers. Coverage of TCR beta CDR3 amplification by immunoSEQ multiplex PCR extended to 54 Vbeta and 13 Jbeta. TCRdb passed the immunoSEQ multiplex PCR reads through MiXCR, listing each CDR3 protein once. Here the sample spans more than 95,000 distinct CDR3 sequences, just over 90% being singletons. The CDR3 consists of 16 residues. V lost 2 bases to trimming and J lost 6 bases, with 18 bases between them. CDR1 is MNHEY, CDR2 SMNVEV, per germline (reference sequence).

The V gene is TRBV27, the J gene TRBJ2-3, with TRBD1 as a possible D gene (5 bases). This receptor was identified in a human donor with multiple sclerosis. What was sequenced was CD8+ T cells from PBMCs. Here the CDR3 DNA reads TGTGCCAGCAGTTTAGGGGCCCTACAGGAAGGGGATACGCAGTATTTT. It encodes CASSLGALQEGDTQYF.